This is a list of T cell receptor beta chains from one sample in a study of blood T cell repertoires in COVID-19. Using immunoSEQ multiplex PCR, the repertoire was profiled, and TCRdb retains in-frame clones only, with some absent. Of 290,000 or so clones listed, around 86% are singletons. The material sequenced was peripheral blood. The receptors come from a man in his 70s with acute or convalescent COVID-19. Each CDR3 is given without its conserved first and last residue. D genes are given only for firm matches.

V gene: TRBV4-1
D gene: TRBD1
CDR3 protein: ASSQSGQGFYGYT

V gene: TRBV3-1/TRBV3-2
D gene: TRBD1
CDR3 protein: ASSKQGAYNSPLH

V gene: TRBV16
D gene: NA
CDR3 protein: ASSQYGDAGELF

V gene: TRBV5-1
D gene: NA
CDR3 protein: ASSLEASRPGEQY

V gene: TRBV7-9
D gene: TRBD2
CDR3 protein: ASSPTLGLVGETQY

V gene: TRBV5-1
D gene: TRBD1
CDR3 protein: ASNPFGGQNQETQY

V gene: TRBV6-2/TRBV6-3
D gene: TRBD2
CDR3 protein: ASSYSPAGGPGTGELF

V gene: TRBV28
D gene: NA
CDR3 protein: ASSSPSRETQY

V gene: TRBV2
D gene: NA
CDR3 protein: ASKSDSSGNTIY

V gene: TRBV7-9
D gene: NA
CDR3 protein: ASSLLLGDTEAF

V gene: TRBV30
D gene: TRBD1
CDR3 protein: AWSVAGGKGSPLH

V gene: TRBV6-5
D gene: TRBD2
CDR3 protein: ASSPLGGAYEQY

V gene: TRBV19
D gene: NA
CDR3 protein: ASSIDKRSNQPQH

V gene: TRBV4-2
D gene: NA
CDR3 protein: ASSQDAENSPLH

V gene: TRBV9
D gene: NA
CDR3 protein: ASSPASGGVYGYT

V gene: TRBV10-3
D gene: NA
CDR3 protein: AISGGRQYNEQF

V gene: TRBV5-4
D gene: NA
CDR3 protein: ASSLAGGNTEAF

V gene: TRBV4-1
D gene: NA
CDR3 protein: ASSQGVSGNQPQH

V gene: TRBV6-5
D gene: NA
CDR3 protein: ASSTQTGYKDTQY

V gene: TRBV7-8
D gene: TRBD2
CDR3 protein: ASSISGRAYEQY

V gene: TRBV7-2
D gene: TRBD2
CDR3 protein: ASSLSSGSSYEQY

V gene: TRBV7-3
D gene: TRBD1
CDR3 protein: ASSFDRENEQF

V gene: TRBV29-1
D gene: NA
CDR3 protein: SVEVIASDTQY

V gene: TRBV6-5
D gene: NA
CDR3 protein: ASSSQGRRTSEQY

V gene: TRBV18
D gene: NA
CDR3 protein: ASSPDSQETQY

V gene: TRBV5-1
D gene: TRBD2
CDR3 protein: ASSLESGVSTDTQY

V gene: TRBV7-8
D gene: NA
CDR3 protein: ASSRGLNTNEQF

V gene: TRBV6-2/TRBV6-3
D gene: NA
CDR3 protein: ASSYGAGPRYEQY

V gene: TRBV28
D gene: NA
CDR3 protein: ASVRQGGSPLH

V gene: TRBV4-3
D gene: NA
CDR3 protein: ASSHSREINYGYT

V gene: TRBV28
D gene: NA
CDR3 protein: ASSWTANTEAF

V gene: TRBV28
D gene: NA
CDR3 protein: ATQQGREKLF

V gene: TRBV19
D gene: TRBD1
CDR3 protein: ASSMGQPNTGELF

V gene: TRBV7-2
D gene: TRBD1
CDR3 protein: ASSFQGQTNSPLH

V gene: TRBV7-8
D gene: NA
CDR3 protein: ASSLGDFTEAF

V gene: TRBV4-3
D gene: NA
CDR3 protein: ASSQDRRGSGYT

V gene: TRBV7-2
D gene: TRBD1
CDR3 protein: ASSLTGTGVNEQF

V gene: TRBV4-3
D gene: TRBD1
CDR3 protein: ASSRTGTGRDGELF

V gene: TRBV19
D gene: NA
CDR3 protein: ASSTDSTGELF

V gene: TRBV30
D gene: NA
CDR3 protein: AWSVPPGWTEAF

V gene: TRBV28
D gene: NA
CDR3 protein: ASTGVGTEAF

V gene: TRBV9
D gene: TRBD1
CDR3 protein: ASSVGGQPNTEAF

V gene: TRBV4-3
D gene: NA
CDR3 protein: ASSQTGKEGETQY

V gene: TRBV6-2/TRBV6-3
D gene: NA
CDR3 protein: ASSTTGSEAF

V gene: TRBV10-3
D gene: TRBD1
CDR3 protein: AIAGTGGRKAF

V gene: TRBV2
D gene: NA
CDR3 protein: ASGRTGPNQPQH

V gene: TRBV6-2/TRBV6-3
D gene: TRBD1
CDR3 protein: ASSLNRDRGSGAYQPQH

V gene: TRBV5-4
D gene: NA
CDR3 protein: ASSLAGSNQPQH

V gene: TRBV7-2
D gene: TRBD2
CDR3 protein: ASSSVSGGPPYEQY

V gene: TRBV30
D gene: TRBD2
CDR3 protein: AWKRGIMGEGLYQETQY

V gene: TRBV5-1
D gene: NA
CDR3 protein: ASSYRQGNTGELF

V gene: TRBV3-1/TRBV3-2
D gene: TRBD1
CDR3 protein: ASSQGQGNSPLH

V gene: TRBV3-1/TRBV3-2
D gene: NA
CDR3 protein: ASSHTGRGNEQF

V gene: TRBV28
D gene: NA
CDR3 protein: ASSLRDYGYT

V gene: TRBV27
D gene: NA
CDR3 protein: ASSLRQDTPQH

V gene: TRBV6-5
D gene: NA
CDR3 protein: ASSYREDTQY

V gene: TRBV2
D gene: TRBD2
CDR3 protein: ASSPRTSGETQY